One and the same sample provided the 16 T cell receptor beta chains below, sequenced in a study of CD4 T cells in relation to SARS-CoV-2 and coronaviruses (dated by TCRdb to the early 2020s). Library preparation was by the immunoSEQ multiplex PCR assay. TCRdb obtained this table from immuneACCESS and retained in-frame rearrangements with V and J assigned. These tables miss some clones; where compared with another copy, unresolved V genes account for less than half of the shortfall, and the remainder is unexplained. The sample includes 26,000 or so clones, with 74% observed a single time. The ten largest make up around 25% of the sample. These receptors' antigens are unknown. CD4+ T cells from unexposed donors were collected before the COVID-19 pandemic (2011-2018). The EasySep CD4+ T cell isolation kit was used to isolate CD4+ T cells once the cultures had run for roughly 11 days. The sequencing sample was made of CD4+ T cells from PBMCs, cultured in vitro. All receptors derive from a human donor in good health.

V is TRBV5-1 and J is TRBJ2-5, with D perhaps matching TRBD2 (6 bases). The length of the CDR3 is 16 residues. Looked up from germline, CDR1 is SGHRS and CDR2 is YFSETQ. Trimming removed 2 bases at V and 5 bases at J, with 19 bases between. The CDR3 DNA reads as TGCGCCAGCAGCTTATTTAGCGCCACGGAGGGTGAGACCCAGTACTTC. As protein: CASSLFSATEGETQYF.

The chain recombines TRBV29-1 with TRBJ1-3; D call uncertain. Trimming took 7 bases from V and 0 from J, leaving 7 bases between them. There are 12 residues in the CDR3. Per germline, CDR1 SQVTM and CDR2 ANQGSEA. The CDR3 spells CSARSSGNTIYF. CDR3 bases: TGCAGCGCAAGGAGCTCTGGAAACACCATATATTTT.

V gene TRBV7-8 combines with J gene TRBJ2-5, with D perhaps being TRBD1 or TRBD2 (8 bases each). Trimming removed 5 bases from V and 4 bases from J, with 20 bases in between. CDR3 size: 16 residues. CDR1 is SGHVS and CDR2 is FQNEAQ in the germline V gene. The DNA of the CDR3 is TGTGCCAGCAGCCAGGGGGCGGGGGGCGTGGTAGAGACCCAGTACTTC. Translated: CASSQGAGGVVETQYF.

J is TRBJ1-3 and V is TRBV19; 7 bases fit TRBD1. This CDR3 region has 16 residues. Losses at the gene ends were 5 bases for V and 0 bases for J; bases not matched to a gene: 7. Per the germline V gene, CDR1 is LNHDA and CDR2 is SQIVND (reference sequence). DNA for the CDR3: TGTGCCAGTAGTCCCAGGACAGGCATCTCTGGAAACACCATATATTTT. Amino acids: CASSPRTGISGNTIYF.

This chain links TRBV7-2 with TRBJ2-5; the match to TRBD2 covers 9 bases. CDR1 SGHTA and CDR2 FQGNSA come from the germline V gene. This CDR3 has 13 amino acids. Unmatched junction bases numbered 5, after V lost 5 bases and J lost 7 bases. DNA of the CDR3: TGTGCCAGCAGCCTTAGCGGGAGCGGGACCCAGTACTTC. Protein: CASSLSGSGTQYF.

This clone was observed a single time. The chain joins TRBV2 to TRBJ2-1, with 7 bases fitting TRBD1. This CDR3 is built from 16 residues. Per the germline V gene, CDR1 is SNHLY and CDR2 is FYNNEI. Trimming took 2 bases from V and 1 from J; bases not matched to a gene: 5. For the CDR3, the DNA is TGTGCCAGCAGTGAACCGACAGGGCAATCCTACAATGAGCAGTTCTTC. Translating gives CASSEPTGQSYNEQFF. Variable domain in full (rest from reference TRBV2 and TRBJ2-1): EPEVTQTPSHQVTQMGQEVILRCVPISNHLYFYWYRQILGQKVEFLVSFYNNEISEKSEIFDDQFSVERPDGSNFTLKIRSTKLEDSAMYFCASSEPTGQSYNEQFFGPGTRLTVL.

J is TRBJ2-4 and V is TRBV6-1; perhaps TRBD2 as D (6 bases). This CDR3 is 15 amino acids long. Germline V CDR1 and CDR2: MNHNS, SASEGT. Trimming took off 3 bases at V and 9 bases at J, with 18 bases between the two ends. DNA for the CDR3: TGTGCCAGCAGTGAGAGGGGACGGGGGTTAGTCATTCAGTACTTC. It is translated as CASSERGRGLVIQYF.

The V gene is TRBV5-1, the J gene TRBJ2-2, with D possibly TRBD1 on 6 matching bases. The germline V gene has CDR1 SGHRS and CDR2 YFSETQ. CDR3 size: 14 residues. The V end lost 4 bases, the J end lost 4 bases, and 11 bases lay between the germline ends. CDR3 nucleotide sequence: TGCGCCAGCAGCGAACAGGGAAGCACCGGGGAGCTGTTTTTT. This sequence encodes CASSEQGSTGELFF.

The rearrangement joins TRBV30 to TRBJ2-3; D is ambiguous. The CDR3 totals 11 residues. From germline, CDR1 is GTSNPN and CDR2 SVGIG (reference sequence). The V and J ends lost 2 bases and 6 bases respectively, with 6 bases between them. The CDR3 reads CAWSYPDTQYF. CDR3 nucleotide sequence: TGTGCCTGGAGTTATCCGGATACGCAGTATTTT. Filled out from reference TRBV30 and TRBJ2-3, the complete variable domain reads SQTIHQWPATLVQPVGSPLSLECTVEGTSNPNLYWYRQAAGRGLQLLFYSVGIGQISSEVPQNLSASRPQDRQFILSSKKLLLSDSGFYLCAWSYPDTQYFGPGTRLTVL.

The gene calls are TRBV3-1 (or the pseudogene TRBV3-2) and TRBJ2-1, with TRBD2 matching 8 bases. The V gene's germline CDR1 is LGHDT and CDR2 YNNKEL (reference sequence). Trimming at V came to 2 bases and at J to 1 base, leaving 13 bases not matched to a gene. The CDR3 is 19 amino acids. In DNA, the CDR3 is TGTGCCAGCAGCCAACCCCGCGGGGCGGGAGGTTCGTCCTACAATGAGCAGTTCTTC. Its translation is CASSQPRGAGGSSYNEQFF.

The rearrangement links TRBV6-1 to TRBJ1-1, with D maybe TRBD1 (5 bases). The CDR3 consists of 11 residues. V lost 3 bases and J lost 10, with 9 bases in between. Germline-derived CDR1 and CDR2 are MNHNS and SASEGT. The CDR3 region is CASSEDTSAFF. For the CDR3, the DNA is TGTGCCAGCAGTGAGGACACATCAGCTTTCTTT.

This rearrangement joins TRBV4-2 to TRBJ2-1; weak D call: TRBD2 (6 bases). Germline assignment: CDR1 LGHNA and CDR2 YNFKEQ. The CDR3 sequence is 15 residues long. V was shortened by 0 bases and J by 6 bases, with 12 bases between the two germline ends. As DNA, the CDR3 is TGTGCCAGCAGCCAAGACCTAGGCGGGACCAATGAGCAGTTCTTC. Translated: CASSQDLGGTNEQFF.

The chain is built from TRBV6-6 and TRBJ1-3; 7 bases align to TRBD1. Germline V CDR1 and CDR2: MNHNY, SVGAGI (reference sequence). Trimming removed 5 bases from V and 0 bases from J; junction bases left unmatched: 10. CDR3 length: 17 amino acids. In DNA form, the CDR3 reads TGTGCCAGCAGTCGACAGGGACAGTCGCTCTCTGGAAACACCATATATTTT. This sequence encodes CASSRQGQSLSGNTIYF.

This clone appeared once. V is TRBV7-9 and J is TRBJ2-7, with D possibly TRBD2 on 5 matching bases. Germline V lookup: CDR1 SEHNR, CDR2 FQNEAQ (reference sequence). Deletions cut 2 bases from V and 6 bases from J, with 14 bases between. The CDR3 has 14 amino acids. CDR3 coding DNA: TGTGCCAGCAGCTTACGGAGAGGGTCCGGCGAGCAGTACTTC. It yields the protein CASSLRRGSGEQYF.

In this sample, this clone turned up a few times. The chain uses TRBV19 and TRBJ1-6, with D perhaps TRBD1 (6 bases). This CDR3 is 15 amino acids long. Germline V lookup: CDR1 LNHDA, CDR2 SQIVND (reference sequence). Trimming cost V 5 bases and J 7 bases, with 15 bases left between them. The CDR3 is CASSFSGVGNSPLHF. The CDR3, as DNA: TGTGCCAGTAGTTTTTCAGGGGTCGGGAATTCACCCCTCCACTTT.

The CDR3: CASSQSAGQGNSGTF. As DNA, the CDR3 is TGTGCCAGCAGCCAAAGTGCAGGACAGGGTAACTCGGGCACCTTC. This chain links TRBV3-1 (or the pseudogene TRBV3-2) with TRBJ1-2; 8 bases fit TRBD1. Unmatched junction bases numbered 15, after V lost 2 bases and J lost 13 bases. The CDR3 extends over 15 amino acids. CDR1 is LGHDT and CDR2 is YNNKEL in the germline V gene (reference sequence).